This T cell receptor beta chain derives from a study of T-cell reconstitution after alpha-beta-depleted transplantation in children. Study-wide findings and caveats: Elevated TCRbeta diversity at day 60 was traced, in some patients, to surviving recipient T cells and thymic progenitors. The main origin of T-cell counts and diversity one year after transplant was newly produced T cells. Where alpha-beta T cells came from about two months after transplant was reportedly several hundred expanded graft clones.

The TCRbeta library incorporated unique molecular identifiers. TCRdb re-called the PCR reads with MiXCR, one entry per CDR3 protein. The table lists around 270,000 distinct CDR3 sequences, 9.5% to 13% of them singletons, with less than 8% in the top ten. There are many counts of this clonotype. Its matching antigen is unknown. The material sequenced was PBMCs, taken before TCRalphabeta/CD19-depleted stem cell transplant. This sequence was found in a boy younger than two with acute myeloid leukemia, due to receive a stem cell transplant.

CDR3 sequence reads: CSAPYQIQYF. The CDR3 DNA sequence: TGCAGTGCCCCATATCAGATTCAGTACTTC. The gene calls are TRBV20-1 and TRBJ2-4; D is unresolved. This CDR3 has 10 amino acids. Looked up from germline, CDR1 is DFQATT and CDR2 is SNEGSKA (reference sequence). Trimming left V 6 bases short and J 10 bases short, with 10 bases between.